This TCR beta chain was recorded in a study of T cells after yellow fever vaccination. Study-wide findings and caveats: It was a small share of clonotypes that appeared in both CD4 and CD8 compartments.

Via MiXCR, TCRdb re-called the 5' RACE reads, giving one row per CDR3 protein. The sample has roughly 250,000 distinct CDR3 sequences, 10% to 15% seen once. About this clonotype itself: What it binds is not known.

J was trimmed by 3 bases and V by 5 bases; bases with no gene match: 7. CDR3 length: 16 residues. Germline CDR1 is SGHTA and CDR2 is FQGNSA. The chain recombines TRBV7-2 with TRBJ2-7; 13 bases map to TRBD2. The specimen was CD4+ T cells sorted from PBMCs, collected 45 days after the yellow fever booster vaccination. This sequence was found in a man aged 30 to 45 who received the YFV17D yellow fever vaccine. The CDR3 bases are TGTGCCAGCAGCCGCCGACTAGCGGGAGGACTCTACGAGCAGTACTTC. Translating gives CASSRRLAGGLYEQYF.